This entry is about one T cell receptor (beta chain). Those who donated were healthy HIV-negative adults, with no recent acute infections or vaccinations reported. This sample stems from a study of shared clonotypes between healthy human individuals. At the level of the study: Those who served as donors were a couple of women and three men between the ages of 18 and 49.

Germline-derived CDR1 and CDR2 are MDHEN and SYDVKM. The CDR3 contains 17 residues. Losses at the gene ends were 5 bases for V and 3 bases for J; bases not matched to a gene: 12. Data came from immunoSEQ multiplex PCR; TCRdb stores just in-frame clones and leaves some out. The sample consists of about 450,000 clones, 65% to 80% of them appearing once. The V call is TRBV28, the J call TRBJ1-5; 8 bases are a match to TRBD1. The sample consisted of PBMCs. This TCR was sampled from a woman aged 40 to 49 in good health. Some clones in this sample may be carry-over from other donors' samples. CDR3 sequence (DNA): TGTGCCAGCAGTCCCCGAACGACAGGGGCGGACAATCAGCCCCAGCATTTT. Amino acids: CASSPRTTGADNQPQHF.